Listed below are T cell receptor beta chains from one sample, sequenced in a study of T cell repertoires in cytomegalovirus infection. TCRdb re-called the reads with MiXCR, one entry per CDR3 protein. The data show approximately 140,000 distinct CDR3 sequences, with 6.5% seen just once and roughly 17% held by the top ten. The sample consisted of PBMCs. Every receptor here comes from a human donor in good health (CMV status not recorded). Some clones in this sample may be carry-over from other donors' samples. The CDR3 runs from the conserved cysteine through the conserved F or W. The D gene is left open where the match is weak. Clone size appears in some rows only: once, few, many, or a class for an expanded clone.

size	V	D	J	CDR3	DNA
few	TRBV4-2	TRBD2	TRBJ2-1	CASSQDSAGASNEQFF	TGTGCCAGCAGCCAAGACTCAGCGGGGGCCAGCAATGAGCAGTTCTTC
few	TRBV5-1	TRBD1	TRBJ1-2	CASSVGQGPHYTF	TGCGCCAGCAGCGTGGGACAGGGACCCCACTACACCTTC
many	TRBV7-2	.	TRBJ2-4	CASRGGGNIQYF	TGTGCCAGCAGGGGTGGTGGCAACATTCAGTACTTC
.	TRBV6-2/TRBV6-3	TRBD2	TRBJ2-2	CASSLPGLEYTGELFF	TGTGCCAGCAGTCTCCCGGGACTAGAATACACCGGGGAGCTGTTTTTT
.	TRBV7-9	TRBD1	TRBJ2-1	CASSLRLGTGGLWWEQFF	TGTGCCAGCAGCTTACGTCTCGGGACAGGGGGACTGTGGTGGGAGCAGTTCTTC
many	TRBV7-8	TRBD2	TRBJ2-1	CASSLGSSGGLSYNEQFF	TGTGCCAGCAGCTTAGGGTCTAGCGGGGGGCTTTCGTACAATGAGCAGTTCTTC
many	TRBV7-8	TRBD2	TRBJ2-3	CASSLAPLSSRGATDTQYF	TGTGCCAGCAGCTTAGCCCCCCTCTCCTCGCGGGGGGCCACAGATACGCAGTATTTT
few	TRBV20-1	TRBD1	TRBJ2-7	CSAKGTGGLEQYF	TGCAGTGCTAAAGGGACAGGGGGCCTCGAGCAGTACTTC
.	TRBV18	.	TRBJ1-2	CASSPPAGQFRYGYTF	TGTGCCAGCTCACCACCAGCAGGGCAGTTTCGTTATGGCTACACCTTC
.	TRBV28	.	TRBJ1-5	CASSFVQGTQPQHF	TGTGCCAGCAGTTTTGTTCAGGGTACCCAGCCCCAGCATTTT
many	TRBV19	.	TRBJ2-3	CASSPSGTPTDTQYF	TGTGCCAGTAGTCCAAGCGGGACACCGACAGATACGCAGTATTTT
many	TRBV7-2	TRBD2	TRBJ2-2	CASSLTRAGGPRELFF	TGTGCCAGCAGCTTAACTCGAGCGGGGGGGCCCCGGGAGCTGTTTTTT
many	TRBV7-6	.	TRBJ1-5	CASSPTLSNQPQHF	TGTGCCAGCAGCCCCACCCTCTCCAATCAGCCCCAGCATTTT
many	TRBV12-3/TRBV12-4	.	TRBJ2-3	CASSPQGITDTQYF	TGTGCCAGCAGTCCACAGGGAATAACAGATACGCAGTATTTT
.	TRBV7-2	TRBD1	TRBJ1-4	CASSPPRQGGRRVEKLFF	TGTGCCAGCAGCCCCCCCCGACAGGGGGGTAGACGGGTTGAAAAACTGTTTTTT
few	TRBV11-2	.	TRBJ1-2	CASSQVQTAYGYTF	TGTGCCAGCAGCCAGGTCCAAACTGCCTATGGCTACACCTTC
.	TRBV6-6	.	TRBJ2-5	CASRNPGAETQYF	TGTGCCAGCAGGAACCCGGGAGCGGAGACCCAGTACTTC
many	TRBV7-6	.	TRBJ2-1	CASSRGRGYNEQFF	TGTGCCAGCAGCCGGGGCAGGGGATACAATGAGCAGTTCTTC
few	TRBV6-5	TRBD1	TRBJ1-3	CASRRQGWTGNTIYF	TGTGCCAGCAGAAGACAGGGGTGGACTGGAAACACCATATATTTT
.	TRBV29-1	.	TRBJ1-1	CSVSLGSIYTEAFF	TGCAGCGTCTCACTCGGGTCGATTTACACTGAAGCTTTCTTT
many	TRBV6-1	TRBD2	TRBJ2-3	CASSPWALAGGSDTQYF	TGTGCCAGCAGCCCCTGGGCCCTAGCGGGGGGCTCAGATACGCAGTATTTT
many	TRBV11-2	.	TRBJ1-2	CASTQRGGLYGYTF	TGTGCCAGCACCCAACGGGGGGGGCTGTATGGCTACACCTTC
many	TRBV20-1	TRBD2	TRBJ2-1	CSALGRAGGWNEQFF	TGCAGTGCCTTGGGTCGAGCGGGGGGTTGGAATGAGCAGTTCTTC
many	TRBV7-2	TRBD2	TRBJ2-4	CASSLVGTSGGPREF	TGTGCCAGCAGCTTAGTAGGGACTAGCGGGGGGCCTAGGGAATTC
many	TRBV10-3	.	TRBJ2-7	CAISESQSSYEQYF	TGTGCCATCAGTGAGTCTCAGAGTTCCTACGAGCAGTACTTC
many	TRBV5-5	.	TRBJ2-7	CASSFPGTSEQYF	TGTGCCAGCAGCTTCCCGGGGACCTCCGAGCAGTACTTC
many	TRBV6-1	.	TRBJ2-2	CASSSRGQNTGELFF	TGTGCCAGCAGTTCACGGGGCCAGAACACCGGGGAGCTGTTTTTT
many	TRBV7-6	.	TRBJ1-2	CASSLQGMGGYGYTF	TGTGCCAGCAGCTTACAGGGGATGGGAGGCTATGGCTACACCTTC
.	TRBV5-1	.	TRBJ2-7	CASSLDPLSSYEQYF	TGCGCCAGCAGCTTGGATCCACTAAGCTCCTACGAGCAGTACTTC
many	TRBV9	TRBD1	TRBJ1-2	CASSVGQGAASGYTF	TGTGCCAGCAGCGTAGGACAGGGGGCGGCGAGTGGCTACACCTTC
many	TRBV5-1	TRBD2	TRBJ2-1	CASSTSGGVPYNEQFF	TGCGCCAGCAGTACAAGCGGGGGGGTCCCCTACAATGAGCAGTTCTTC